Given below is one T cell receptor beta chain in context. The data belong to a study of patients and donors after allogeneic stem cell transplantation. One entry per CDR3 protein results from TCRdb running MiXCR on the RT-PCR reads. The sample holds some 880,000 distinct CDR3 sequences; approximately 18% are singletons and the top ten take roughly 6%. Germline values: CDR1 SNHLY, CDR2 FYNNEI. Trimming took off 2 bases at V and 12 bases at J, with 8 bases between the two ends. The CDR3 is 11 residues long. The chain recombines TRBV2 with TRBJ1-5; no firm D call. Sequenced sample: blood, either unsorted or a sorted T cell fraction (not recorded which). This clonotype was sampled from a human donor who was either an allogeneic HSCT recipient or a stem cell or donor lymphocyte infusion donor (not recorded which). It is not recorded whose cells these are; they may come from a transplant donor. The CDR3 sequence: CASSENLIQHF. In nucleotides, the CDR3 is TGTGCCAGCAGTGAAAATCTGATCCAGCATTTT. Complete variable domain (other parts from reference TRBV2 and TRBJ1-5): EPEVTQTPSHQVTQMGQEVILRCVPISNHLYFYWYRQILGQKVEFLVSFYNNEISEKSEIFDDQFSVERPDGSNFTLKIRSTKLEDSAMYFCASSENLIQHFGDGTRLSIL.